Listed here is a single T cell receptor (beta chain). CDR3 length equals 13 residues. Germline CDR1 SGHRS, CDR2 YFSETQ. V dropped 6 bases and J dropped 1 base, with 10 bases sitting between them. This record comes from a study of blood T cell repertoires in COVID-19. TCRdb keeps only in-frame clones here, not all; method: immunoSEQ multiplex PCR. The sample records more than 110,000 clones, 85% to 90% being singletons. The genes are TRBV5-1 and TRBJ1-1, with D possibly being TRBD1 (6 bases). The source of this sequence is a man aged 60 to 75 with active or convalescent COVID-19. The sequencing input was peripheral blood. The CDR3 coding sequence is TGCGCCAGCACGCTGGACAGGAACACTGAAGCTTTCTTT. It encodes CASTLDRNTEAFF.